The present entry profiles one T cell receptor (beta chain) with its context. Its antigen is unknown. No per-base quality is available; no much larger clone lies one base away. The data were taken from a study of blood T cell repertoires in COVID-19 (dated by TCRdb to 2020 to 2021). The study in broad terms: Samples from collaborators originated in the United States, Italy and Spain and spanned both the acute and convalescent phases of COVID-19. The material from the prospective study consisted of cDNA or gDNA derived from T cells, B-cell-depleted T cells, or PBMCs. The dataset comprised deeply sampled blood TCRbeta repertoires from subjects exposed to, actively infected with, or recovered from COVID-19. A freely available public database, intended as a resource for researchers studying the immune response to SARS-CoV-2, is where the repertoires were released. The samples were drawn from the first 160 participants of the ongoing ImmuneRACE study and from 950 to 1,500 subjects provided by 6 global collaborators. Sample metadata almost always included a de-identified subject ID, COVID-19 status, age in years and sex. HLA class I and class II types, where available, came from metadata supplied by the sample provider rather than from assay-based typing.

One collaborating source in Seattle enrolled patients during active infection and followed them longitudinally through the course of disease. Collaborating institutions collected whole blood in K2EDTA tubes following their own protocols. For TCRbeta analysis, collaborator samples were shipped as frozen whole blood, as isolated PBMCs, or as DNA extracted from either sample type. TCRbeta CDR3 regions were amplified from genomic DNA using the immunoSEQ Assay, a bias-controlled multiplex PCR. From the authors' description of their analysis: Nucleated cell counts per sample were estimated from amplification of reference gene primers within the assay. To quantify the absolute abundance of each unique TCRbeta CDR3 rearrangement, sequence reads were collapsed and filtered. For each sample, productive Simpson clonality was calculated as the square root of Simpson's diversity index across productive rearrangements. In TCRdb, the immuneACCESS table is reduced to in-frame sequences with V and J assigned. These tables do not hold every clone; where another copy was compared, an unresolved V gene accounts for under half, and the others remain unexplained. D and trimming come from the DNA, and the V and J calls and clone size come from that table. For this sample the table gives 500,000 to 600,000 clones, of which about 88% were detected only once. The top ten clones comprise roughly 8% of the sample.

CDR1 LNHDA and CDR2 SQIVND were looked up in the germline V gene (reference sequence). Trimming leaves V shorter by 6 bases and J shorter by 8 bases, with the junction holding 4 bases beyond the gene matches. The CDR3 measures 13 amino acids from cysteine to phenylalanine. Just the 39-base CDR3 DNA is kept, in frame starting at base 1. The full study reports these points: The quantity of clinical and demographic metadata differed by source and by participant and was supplied without curation.

This clonotype was sampled from a woman aged 45-65 years with COVID-19, enrolled during active disease. The V gene is TRBV19 and the J gene is TRBJ2-1, and 10 bases in between align with TRBD2. The specimen was peripheral blood. The DNA sequence is as follows: TGTGCCAGTAGAGCGGGGGGGCTGGATGAGCAGTTCTTC. Its product reads: CASRAGGLDEQFF.